This T cell receptor (beta chain) is drawn from a study of blood T cell repertoires in COVID-19. On the study more broadly: The United States, Italy and Spain were the sources of the acute and convalescent COVID-19 samples. T cells, B-cell-depleted T cells, or PBMCs supplied cDNA or gDNA.

The V and J ends lost 1 base and 15 bases respectively, with 16 bases between them. Germline CDR1 LNHNV, CDR2 YYDKDF (reference sequence). CDR3 length: 13 residues. As originally analysed: Amplification with reference gene primers provided the estimates of nucleated cell counts. Profiled with immunoSEQ multiplex PCR; TCRdb holds only in-frame clones, not every one. Clone size and the V and J calls come from that table; the DNA yielded D and trimming. This sample yields about 210,000 clones, of which about 87% are seen a single time; about 6% belongs to the top ten. The TCR comes from a man in his sixties who had recovered from COVID-19. The specimen sequenced was peripheral blood. The rearrangement uses TRBV15 and TRBJ1-5; D perhaps matches TRBD1 (5 bases). CDR3 in amino acids: CATSRGEGSGGHF. CDR3 in DNA: TGTGCCACCAGCAGAGGTGAAGGGAGCGGGGGGCATTTT.